A selection of T cell receptor beta chains follows, all from one sample in a study of blood T cells in healthy people across ages. TCRdb passed the 5' RACE reads through MiXCR, listing each CDR3 protein once. This table holds some 900,000 distinct CDR3 sequences, around 46% found once. Sequenced sample: blood. The receptor set was obtained from a man aged 25 to 45 in good health. Both conserved end residues are part of each CDR3. Fields, in order: clone size, J gene, D gene, V gene, CDR3 protein, CDR3 DNA. The D gene is left open where the match is weak. Clone size is shown for a subset of rows, as once, few, many or a class of expanded clone.

size: few; J: TRBJ2-7; D: TRBD2; V: TRBV27; CDR3: CASRPAGGSYEQYF; DNA: TGTGCCAGCAGACCAGCGGGGGGCTCCTACGAGCAGTACTTC
size: many; J: TRBJ2-3; D: TRBD2; V: TRBV6-5; CDR3: CASSPSGERGVRYF; DNA: TGTGCCAGCAGCCCCTCTGGGGAGCGGGGGGTTAGGTATTTT
size: few; J: TRBJ1-2; D: TRBD1; V: TRBV5-1; CDR3: CASSPGGQGNGYTF; DNA: TGCGCCAGCAGCCCCGGGGGACAGGGAAATGGCTACACCTTC
size: .; J: TRBJ2-7; D: TRBD1; V: TRBV18; CDR3: CASSPGLTGGGYEQYF; DNA: TGTGCCAGCTCACCAGGGTTGACAGGGGGCGGCTACGAGCAGTACTTC
size: many; J: TRBJ2-5; D: TRBD1; V: TRBV5-1; CDR3: CASNPGQGEETQYF; DNA: TGCGCCAGCAATCCGGGACAGGGCGAAGAGACCCAGTACTTC
size: many; J: TRBJ2-6; D: .; V: TRBV6-5; CDR3: CASSYSNRVPLSGANVLTF; DNA: TGTGCCAGCAGTTACTCTAACAGGGTACCCCTCTCTGGGGCCAACGTCCTGACTTTC
size: .; J: TRBJ2-3; D: .; V: TRBV7-9; CDR3: CASSRGDGTSRADTQYF; DNA: TGTGCCAGCAGCCGCGGAGACGGGACCTCAAGGGCAGATACGCAGTATTTT
size: .; J: TRBJ1-6; D: .; V: TRBV7-3; CDR3: CASSSGGMPLHF; DNA: TGTGCCAGCAGCTCCGGGGGAATGCCCCTCCACTTT
size: .; J: TRBJ2-7; D: .; V: TRBV27; CDR3: CASSWVSQYF; DNA: TGTGCCAGCAGTTGGGTCTCGCAGTACTTC
size: .; J: TRBJ2-5; D: TRBD2; V: TRBV6-1; CDR3: CASSDPSGGETQYF; DNA: TGTGCCAGCAGTGATCCTAGCGGGGGAGAGACCCAGTACTTC
size: many; J: TRBJ2-3; D: .; V: TRBV9; CDR3: CASSVGADTQYF; DNA: TGTGCCAGCAGCGTAGGGGCAGATACGCAGTATTTT
size: .; J: TRBJ1-6; D: .; V: TRBV7-9; CDR3: CASSFPGASPLHF; DNA: TGTGCCAGCAGCTTCCCAGGGGCTTCACCCCTCCACTTT
size: .; J: TRBJ1-5; D: .; V: TRBV13; CDR3: CTSSLGRFSNQPQHF; DNA: TGTACCAGCAGCTTAGGCCGGTTTAGCAATCAGCCCCAGCATTTT
size: .; J: TRBJ2-3; D: TRBD1; V: TRBV4-1; CDR3: CASSAPDRGTTDTRYF; DNA: TGCGCCAGCAGCGCCCCGGACAGGGGAACCACAGATACGCGGTATTTT
size: .; J: TRBJ1-6; D: .; V: TRBV9; CDR3: CASSVAPISPLHF; DNA: TGTGCCAGCAGCGTAGCTCCGATTTCACCCCTCCACTTT
size: once; J: TRBJ2-7; D: .; V: TRBV27; CDR3: CASSDWDFEQYF; DNA: TGTGCCAGCAGTGACTGGGACTTCGAGCAGTACTTC
size: .; J: TRBJ2-5; D: .; V: TRBV2; CDR3: CATQGGAEETQYF; DNA: TGTGCCACCCAAGGGGGGGCCGAAGAGACCCAGTACTTC
size: few; J: TRBJ2-7; D: .; V: TRBV10-3; CDR3: CAISDPGAKGLYEQYF; DNA: TGTGCCATCAGTGATCCGGGAGCAAAGGGGTTATACGAGCAGTACTTC
size: few; J: TRBJ1-2; D: .; V: TRBV20-1; CDR3: CSASLSYYGYTF; DNA: TGCAGTGCTAGCCTAAGCTACTATGGCTACACCTTC
size: .; J: TRBJ1-1; D: .; V: TRBV20-1; CDR3: CSDRVTGGTEAFF; DNA: TGCAGTGATAGGGTCACGGGAGGCACTGAAGCTTTCTTT
size: .; J: TRBJ2-5; D: TRBD2; V: TRBV25-1; CDR3: CGSSESGGPETQYF; DNA: TGTGGCAGCAGTGAATCGGGAGGACCAGAGACCCAGTACTTC
size: few; J: TRBJ2-2; D: TRBD2; V: TRBV7-6; CDR3: CASSFGSLGLASNTGELFF; DNA: TGTGCCAGCAGCTTTGGTAGTCTAGGACTAGCGTCGAACACCGGGGAGCTGTTTTTT
size: .; J: TRBJ2-3; D: TRBD2; V: TRBV9; CDR3: CASSATSGASSTDTQYF; DNA: TGTGCCAGCAGCGCGACTAGCGGGGCTTCTAGCACAGATACGCAGTATTTT
size: .; J: TRBJ1-2; D: .; V: TRBV7-9; CDR3: CASSLAVDFAGYTF; DNA: TGTGCCAGCAGCTTAGCGGTGGATTTTGCGGGCTACACCTTC
size: .; J: TRBJ2-1; D: .; V: TRBV21-1; CDR3: CASSKAWGQEGEQFF; DNA: TGTGCCAGCAGCAAAGCGTGGGGCCAGGAAGGTGAACAGTTCTTC
size: .; J: TRBJ2-7; D: TRBD1; V: TRBV11-1; CDR3: CASSLGVRTGSYEQYF; DNA: TGTGCCAGCAGCTTAGGCGTGCGGACAGGGTCCTACGAGCAGTACTTC
size: .; J: TRBJ2-5; D: TRBD2; V: TRBV2; CDR3: CASSERGLAGAQETQYF; DNA: TGTGCCAGCAGTGAACGGGGACTAGCGGGGGCCCAAGAGACCCAGTACTTC
size: few; J: TRBJ2-4; D: .; V: TRBV4-3; CDR3: CASSQEIRSMGKNIQYF; DNA: TGCGCCAGCAGCCAAGAGATAAGGAGTATGGGCAAAAACATTCAGTACTTC
size: .; J: TRBJ1-2; D: .; V: TRBV20-1; CDR3: CSARDIERRGYTF; DNA: TGCAGTGCTAGAGATATAGAAAGACGTGGCTACACCTTC
size: .; J: TRBJ2-7; D: .; V: TRBV2; CDR3: CAWRRAGSYEQYF; DNA: TGTGCCTGGAGGAGAGCGGGCTCCTACGAGCAGTACTTC
size: few; J: TRBJ2-6; D: .; V: TRBV25-1; CDR3: CASGAGANVLTF; DNA: TGTGCCAGCGGGGCCGGGGCCAACGTCCTGACTTTC
size: few; J: TRBJ1-1; D: .; V: TRBV20-1; CDR3: CSARVGMEAFF; DNA: TGCAGTGCTAGAGTAGGCATGGAAGCTTTCTTT
size: .; J: TRBJ2-7; D: .; V: TRBV4-1; CDR3: CASSIGVSYEQYF; DNA: TGCGCCAGCAGTATAGGGGTATCCTACGAGCAGTACTTC
size: few; J: TRBJ2-7; D: .; V: TRBV28; CDR3: CASTSGACEQYF; DNA: TGTGCCAGCACCTCCGGTGCCTGCGAGCAGTACTTC
size: .; J: TRBJ2-2; D: .; V: TRBV30; CDR3: CAWSGQNTGELFF; DNA: TGTGCCTGGAGTGGGCAGAACACCGGGGAGCTGTTTTTT
size: few; J: TRBJ2-7; D: .; V: TRBV7-8; CDR3: CASGGAAYEQYF; DNA: TGTGCCAGCGGCGGGGCAGCCTACGAGCAGTACTTC
size: few; J: TRBJ2-7; D: TRBD2; V: TRBV20-1; CDR3: CSARFSGAGNEQYF; DNA: TGCAGTGCTAGGTTTAGCGGGGCCGGGAACGAGCAGTACTTC
size: .; J: TRBJ2-5; D: .; V: TRBV7-2; CDR3: CASILTKSHEQYF; DNA: TGTGCCAGCATCTTGACGAAAAGCCATGAGCAGTACTTC
size: .; J: TRBJ2-7; D: .; V: TRBV4-1; CDR3: CASRDKGEGFYEQYF; DNA: TGCGCCAGCAGGGACAAGGGGGAGGGTTTCTACGAGCAGTACTTC
size: many; J: TRBJ2-1; D: TRBD2; V: TRBV18; CDR3: CASSPPSSGGANEQFF; DNA: TGTGCCAGCTCACCACCGTCTAGCGGGGGGGCCAATGAGCAGTTCTTC